Detailed here is one T cell receptor beta chain. The target antigen is unknown. These data come from a study of T cell responses to AZD1222 COVID-19 vaccine. Study-wide results and limits: It was only a handful of AZD1222 recipients who were seropositive at baseline. The reported proportion of spike-specific TCRs targeting unmutated variant regions was nearly half.

The germline gives CDR1 MRHNA, CDR2 SNTAGT. Trimming stripped 11 bases from V and 4 bases from J, with 15 bases between. The CDR3 is made up of 13 amino acids. The assay was immunoSEQ multiplex PCR, and TCRdb's table has in-frame clones only and misses some. Among over 100,000 clones listed, 65% to 90% were seen once. The chain links TRBV6-4 to TRBJ2-1; D may correspond to TRBD1 or TRBD2 (6 bases each). This clonotype was obtained from an adult who received the MenACWY meningococcal vaccine as a control. Sample: peripheral blood, taken 28 days after the second dose of the MenACWY control vaccine. As DNA, the CDR3 is TGTGCCTCCAGGGGCGGGAATTACAATGAGCAGTTCTTC. Amino acids: CASRGGNYNEQFF.